A selection of T cell receptor beta chains follows, all from one sample in a study of blood T cell repertoires in COVID-19. TCRdb keeps only in-frame clones here, not all; method: immunoSEQ multiplex PCR. Of roughly 220,000 clones detected, roughly 84% appear once; the ten largest clones hold 5.5% to 7.5%. Sequencing input: PBMCs or T cells enriched from blood (not recorded which). The receptor set was obtained from a woman between 40 and 50 years old who had recovered from COVID-19. The CDR3 runs from the conserved cysteine through the conserved F or W. D genes are given only for firm matches. Rows give clone size only sometimes, using once, few, many, or a class for an expanded clone.

>TRBD1|15|TRBJ2-1|once|TRBV7-9
TGTGCCAGCAGCTTAGTCGGGACAGCCTACAATGAGCAGTTCTTC
CASSLVGTAYNEQFF
>TRBD1|13|TRBJ2-7|NA|TRBV27
TGTGCCAGCAGACGACAGGGCTCCTACGAGCAGTACTTC
CASRRQGSYEQYF
>NA|14|TRBJ1-2|once|TRBV25-1
TGTGCCAGCAGTGAACAGGGACTTCATTATGGCTACACCTTC
CASSEQGLHYGYTF
>NA|17|TRBJ2-1|NA|TRBV11-3
TGTGCCAGCAGTGGTTACGGAATTACCGAGGCCTACAATGAGCAGTTCTTC
CASSGYGITEAYNEQFF
>NA|14|TRBJ1-1|NA|TRBV29-1
TGCAGCGTTCTCGACGGCGGAAGCTACACTGAAGCTTTCTTT
CSVLDGGSYTEAFF
>NA|14|TRBJ2-5|NA|TRBV7-2
TGTGCCAGCAACTTTGGACTGTTTCAAGAGACCCAGTACTTC
CASNFGLFQETQYF
>NA|17|TRBJ1-5|NA|TRBV6-2/TRBV6-3
TGTGCCAGCAGTTACCCCAGGAGGGCAGGGTCCCCTCAGCCCCAGCATTTT
CASSYPRRAGSPQPQHF
>NA|13|TRBJ2-5|NA|TRBV10-1
TGCGCCAGCAGTCAAGACAGGAAAGAGACCCAGTACTTC
CASSQDRKETQYF
>TRBD1|15|TRBJ1-2|NA|TRBV3-1/TRBV3-2
TGTGCCAGCAGCCAAGTTACAGGGGCCTCCGGAGGCTACACCTTC
CASSQVTGASGGYTF
>NA|14|TRBJ2-3|NA|TRBV9
TGTGCCAGCAGCCCAGGGATTAGCACAGATACGCAGTATTTT
CASSPGISTDTQYF
>NA|11|TRBJ1-1|NA|TRBV5-4
TGTGCCAGCAGAGGGGACACTGAAGCTTTCTTT
CASRGDTEAFF
>NA|17|TRBJ1-2|few|TRBV27
TGTGCCAGCAGTACCCGGGCCCCAGGACTCCGACACTATGGCTACACCTTC
CASSTRAPGLRHYGYTF
>NA|13|TRBJ2-2|NA|TRBV5-4
TGTGCCAGCAGCTTGATAGACACCGGGGAGCTGTTTTTT
CASSLIDTGELFF
>TRBD1|15|TRBJ2-5|NA|TRBV5-1
TGCGCCAGCAGCATGTGGACAGGCCGAGGGGAGACCCAGTACTTC
CASSMWTGRGETQYF
>TRBD2|18|TRBJ2-2|NA|TRBV3-1/TRBV3-2
TGTGCCAGCAGCCTGGGACTAGCGGGAGTTACGAACACCGGGGAGCTGTTTTTT
CASSLGLAGVTNTGELFF
>TRBD1|17|TRBJ1-4|NA|TRBV12-5
TGTGCTAGTGGTTTGGTACTGGCAGGGGGCGTGGGTGAAAAACTGTTTTTT
CASGLVLAGGVGEKLFF
>NA|13|TRBJ1-1|once|TRBV5-1
TGCGCCAGCAGCTTGGAGGGGACTCGGGAAGCTTTCTTT
CASSLEGTREAFF
>TRBD2|14|TRBJ2-1|NA|TRBV25-1
TGTGCCAGCAGTTTGATAGCGGGAGGGGATGAGCAGTTCTTC
CASSLIAGGDEQFF
>TRBD2|16|TRBJ2-7|NA|TRBV3-1/TRBV3-2
TGTGCCAGCAGCCCCTTAAGCGGGAGGGACTCCTACGAGCAGTACTTC
CASSPLSGRDSYEQYF